One and the same sample provided the 32 T cell receptor beta chains below, sequenced in a study of cytomegalovirus exposure and HLA in healthy donors. Primers: 60 Vbeta forward and 13 Jbeta reverse. TCRdb's copy holds only in-frame clones and misses some; the assay was immunoSEQ multiplex PCR. This table holds 90,000 to 130,000 clones. Sequencing was done on a sample of PBMCs. Receptor source: a middle-aged man in good health and CMV-seropositive.

The V call is TRBV7-2, the J call TRBJ2-1; the match to TRBD2 covers 7 bases. V lost 5 bases and J lost 7; bases outside the gene matches: 11. The CDR3 spans 15 residues. CDR1 is SGHTA and CDR2 is FQGNSA in the germline V gene. In nucleotides, the CDR3 is TGTGCCAGCAGCCGCACGGCTAGCGGCCAAAATGAGCAGTTCTTC. Its translation is CASSRTASGQNEQFF.

V gene TRBV28 combines with J gene TRBJ2-5; D is unclear. The length of the CDR3 is 13 residues. CDR1 is MDHEN and CDR2 is SYDVKM in the germline V gene. Trimming shortened V by 1 base and J by 5 bases, and 8 bases separated the two germline ends. The CDR3 nucleotides are TGTGCCAGCAGTTTATTGTCCCTCGAGACCCAGTACTTC. Translated: CASSLLSLETQYF.

The chain has TRBV4-1 and TRBJ2-2; TRBD2 aligns across 9 bases. The CDR3 is made up of 18 amino acids. V trimming: 1 base; J trimming: 6 bases; junction bases outside the gene matches: 12. Germline V gene data show CDR1 as MGHRA and CDR2 as YSYEKL. The CDR3 sequence is CASSQGPARGRVSGELFF. The CDR3 nucleotides read TGCGCCAGCAGCCAAGGTCCCGCCCGCGGGAGGGTGTCCGGGGAGCTGTTTTTT.

The rearrangement joins TRBV18 to TRBJ2-2, with unresolved D. V lost 3 bases, J lost 3 bases, and 5 bases lay in between. Germline-derived CDR1 and CDR2 are KGHSH and LQKENI. The CDR3 contains 13 residues. The CDR3 DNA reads TGTGCCAGCTCACCCATTGACACCGGGGAGCTGTTTTTT. This codes for CASSPIDTGELFF.

The chain joins TRBV15 to TRBJ1-5; 7 bases align to TRBD1. CDR3 length: 13 amino acids. J lost 3 bases, V lost 9 bases, and 5 bases had no gene match. Germline loops: CDR1 LNHNV, CDR2 YYDKDF (reference sequence). Here the CDR3 DNA reads TGTGCCACTATAGACAGGGTCAATCAGCCCCAGCATTTT. This sequence encodes CATIDRVNQPQHF.

V gene TRBV5-4 combines with J gene TRBJ1-2, with a possible D match to TRBD1 (6 bases). Deletions cut 4 bases from V and 2 bases from J, with 9 bases between. The CDR3 loop spans 13 amino acids. Looked up from germline, CDR1 is SGHNT and CDR2 is YYREEE (reference sequence). The CDR3 is CASSRQENYGYTF. The CDR3 coding sequence is TGTGCCAGCAGCAGACAGGAGAACTATGGCTACACCTTC.

This chain connects TRBV19 to TRBJ2-7; tentative D call: TRBD1 (5 bases). V dropped 3 bases and J dropped 2 bases, with 14 bases sitting between them. Per germline, CDR1 LNHDA and CDR2 SQIVND (reference sequence). CDR3 length: 15 residues. CDR3 nucleotides: TGTGCCAGTAGTATCGGGTGGGGCACAACCTACGAGCAGTACTTC. Amino acids: CASSIGWGTTYEQYF.

This chain links TRBV5-6 with TRBJ1-1; 10 bases map to TRBD1. The V gene's germline CDR1 is SGHDT and CDR2 YYEEEE. The CDR3 has 13 residues. The ends lost 7 bases at V and 6 bases at J; junction bases unmatched: 6. The CDR3 DNA reads as TGTGCCAGCGAGGGACAGGGGTTTTCTGAAGCTTTCTTT. It yields the protein CASEGQGFSEAFF.

On this clone itself: One end of the junction varies from germline; a read error may be responsible. This chain uses TRBV5-4 with TRBJ2-7; D may be TRBD2 (6 bases). The CDR3 spans 15 residues. Germline CDR1 is SGHNT and CDR2 is YYREEE (reference sequence). The CDR3 region has the DNA TGTGCCAGCACCTTGGGGGACTCAAAGGGTTACGAGCAGTACTTC. Amino acid sequence: CASTLGDSKGYEQYF.

V is TRBV10-1 and J is TRBJ1-5, with a tentative D call TRBD1 (5 bases). Germline lookup yields CDR1 WNHNN and CDR2 SYGVQD (reference sequence). V lost 8 bases and J lost 1, with 18 bases in between. This CDR3 is 16 amino acids long. CDR3 coding DNA: TGCGCCAGCGTTTACAGGCACCTCTTAAGCAATCAGCCCCAGCATTTT. Protein product: CASVYRHLLSNQPQHF.

The CDR3 protein is CASSLSGPRKTGELFF. As DNA, the CDR3 is TGTGCCAGCAGCCTATCGGGTCCTCGAAAGACCGGGGAGCTGTTTTTT. This chain uses TRBV7-3 with TRBJ2-2; no reliable D call. The CDR3 loop spans 16 amino acids. V dropped 5 bases and J dropped 5 bases, with 18 bases sitting between them. Germline V gene sequence: CDR1 SGHTA, CDR2 FQGTGA.

This chain uses TRBV2 with TRBJ1-5; 7 nucleotides agree with TRBD1. CDR1 is SNHLY, CDR2 FYNNEI, per germline. V trimming: 5 bases; J trimming: 2 bases; junction bases outside the gene matches: 24. The CDR3 is 21 residues long. The CDR3 DNA sequence: TGTGCCAGCAGTTCCCACTACATCGGGACAGCCACTCGGTTCGGCAATCAGCCCCAGCATTTT. Translating gives CASSSHYIGTATRFGNQPQHF.

This chain connects TRBV10-3 to TRBJ2-7, with D perhaps TRBD2 (6 bases). Germline CDR1 reads ENHRY; CDR2 reads SYGVKD. V lost 2 bases and J lost 4, with 12 bases in between. The CDR3 is 14 amino acids. CDR3 in amino acids: CAISERESSYEQYF. The CDR3 nucleotides are TGTGCCATCAGTGAGCGGGAGTCGTCATACGAGCAGTACTTC.

The V and J genes are TRBV7-8 and TRBJ2-1; 10 bases are shared with TRBD2. V lost 6 bases, J lost 5 bases, and 10 bases stayed unmatched. CDR1 is SGHVS and CDR2 is FQNEAQ in the germline V gene. This CDR3 region has 16 residues. The CDR3 coding sequence is TGTGCCAGCAGTTCCCCCGGGACTAGCGTCAACAATGAGCAGTTCTTC. Protein: CASSSPGTSVNNEQFF.

The chain uses TRBV28 and TRBJ1-2, with D possibly TRBD1 on 5 matching bases. Germline V gives CDR1 MDHEN, CDR2 SYDVKM. This CDR3 spans 13 amino acids. The V and J ends lost 7 bases and 7 bases respectively, with 16 bases between them. As DNA, the CDR3 is TGTGCCAGCACCCTTCGGGACTCGGGTGGCTACACCTTC. Its translation: CASTLRDSGGYTF.

The chain has TRBV28 and TRBJ1-5; a possible D gene is TRBD1 (5 bases). The CDR3 runs 16 residues. Deletions cut 6 bases from V and 10 bases from J, with 25 bases between. Germline V gene sequence: CDR1 MDHEN, CDR2 SYDVKM. This chain's CDR3 is CASRNGGEPANRPQHF. CDR3 nucleotide sequence: TGTGCCAGCAGGAACGGAGGGGAGCCGGCAAACCGACCCCAGCATTTT. Full variable domain (outside the CDR3, taken from reference TRBV28 and TRBJ1-5): DVKVTQSSRYLVKRTGEKVFLECVQDMDHENMFWYRQDPGLGLRLIYFSYDVKMKEKGDIPEGYSVSREKKERFSLILESASTNQTSMYLCASRNGGEPANRPQHFGDGTRLSIL.

Turning to this clone: This specimen includes other DNA sequences encoding the same CDR3. CDR3 coding DNA: TGTGCCAGCTCACCCCCCGGGACAGGGCGGACAGATACGCAGTATTTT. Amino acid sequence: CASSPPGTGRTDTQYF. The V and J genes are TRBV18 and TRBJ2-3, with TRBD1 matching 9 bases. The CDR3 runs to 16 residues. Germline V CDR1 and CDR2: KGHSH, LQKENI. The trim removed 3 bases at V and 3 bases at J, leaving 7 bases unmatched.

The chain couples TRBV2 to TRBJ1-1; 7 nucleotides match TRBD1. V gave up 2 bases and J gave up 11 bases; unmatched junction bases: 5. The CDR3 is made up of 12 amino acids. CDR1 is SNHLY and CDR2 is FYNNEI in the germline V gene. CDR3 sequence reads: CASSERDSGAFF. The CDR3 coding sequence is TGTGCCAGCAGTGAACGGGACAGCGGCGCTTTCTTT.

V is TRBV2 and J is TRBJ2-1; TRBD1 matches 10 bases. From germline, CDR1 is SNHLY and CDR2 FYNNEI. This CDR3 is 15 amino acids long. The junction had 15 bases not matched to a gene; V was cut back by 5 bases and J by 14 bases. As DNA, the CDR3 is TGTGCCAGCAGTCAGGAGAGACAGGGGGCCCCCGGGGAGTTCTTC. It yields the protein CASSQERQGAPGEFF.

V gene TRBV5-6 combines with J gene TRBJ1-3, with 10 bases fitting TRBD1. Trimming took 5 bases from V and 6 from J; bases not matched to a gene: 5. Per the germline V gene, CDR1 is SGHDT and CDR2 is YYEEEE. This CDR3 is built from 14 residues. The CDR3 spells CASSSGQGENTIYF. CDR3 nucleotide sequence: TGTGCCAGCAGTTCAGGACAGGGGGAAAACACCATATATTTT.

V and J are TRBV27 and TRBJ2-7; the D gene is possibly TRBD2 (6 bases). Germline CDR1 reads MNHEY; CDR2 reads SMNVEV (reference sequence). Trimming shortened V by 11 bases and J by 4 bases, and 18 bases separated the two germline ends. The CDR3 has 13 amino acids. CDR3 in amino acids: CAGLDPGSYEQYF. The CDR3 bases are TGTGCCGGCTTAGACCCCGGGAGTTACGAGCAGTACTTC.

The gene calls are TRBV29-1 and TRBJ2-2; TRBD1 matches at 7 bases. The CDR3 is made up of 14 amino acids. Germline V gene lookup returns CDR1 SQVTM and CDR2 ANQGSEA. V was pared by 6 bases and J by 3 bases, with 7 bases of the junction left unmatched. CDR3 in amino acids: CSVVTGIHTGELFF. In DNA form, the CDR3 reads TGCAGCGTAGTGACAGGGATTCACACCGGGGAGCTGTTTTTT.

J is TRBJ2-1 and V is TRBV5-6, with 10 positions matching TRBD2. The V gene end was trimmed by 2 bases and the J gene end by 1 base; junction bases not matched to a gene: 6. From germline, CDR1 is SGHDT and CDR2 YYEEEE. The CDR3 sequence is 17 residues long. The CDR3 sequence is CASSFGAGGASYNEQFF. The CDR3 DNA reads as TGTGCCAGCAGCTTTGGAGCGGGAGGGGCATCCTACAATGAGCAGTTCTTC.

The J gene is TRBJ2-5, the V gene TRBV27; TRBD1 might be the D (6 bases). The germline gives CDR1 MNHEY, CDR2 SMNVEV (reference sequence). Trimming shortened V by 3 bases and J by 6 bases, and 11 bases separated the two germline ends. The CDR3 is made up of 13 amino acids. CDR3 nucleotides: TGTGCCAGCAGTTTTTCAGGGGAAAAGACCCAGTACTTC. Its translation: CASSFSGEKTQYF.

V gene TRBV30 combines with J gene TRBJ2-2; TRBD2 is a possible D gene (6 bases). The germline V and J ends were trimmed by 2 bases and 5 bases, with 12 bases remaining between them. The CDR3 is 14 residues long. The germline V gene encodes CDR1 GTSNPN and CDR2 SVGIG (reference sequence). In nucleotides, the CDR3 is TGTGCCTGGAGTCGGGCGGGGTGGACCGGGGAGCTGTTTTTT. It yields the protein CAWSRAGWTGELFF.

The V and J genes are TRBV20-1 and TRBJ2-7, with D tentatively TRBD2 (5 bases). The V end lost 7 bases, the J end lost 5 bases, and 12 bases lay between the germline ends. The CDR3 is 11 amino acids. CDR1 is DFQATT and CDR2 is SNEGSKA in the germline V gene (reference sequence). CDR3: CSVQSSHEQYF. The CDR3 nucleotides are TGCAGTGTACAGTCTAGCCACGAGCAGTACTTC.

The chain couples TRBV28 to TRBJ1-2; 9 nucleotides align to TRBD1. This CDR3 is built from 16 residues. CDR1 is MDHEN, CDR2 SYDVKM, per germline. V lost 4 bases and J lost 1; bases outside the gene matches: 7. The CDR3 sequence is CASSSSDRGINYGYTF. The CDR3 nucleotides read TGTGCCAGCAGTTCCTCCGACAGGGGGATTAACTATGGCTACACCTTC.

The chain employs TRBV7-9 and TRBJ2-7, with 12 bases matching TRBD1. The CDR3 extends over 16 amino acids. CDR1 is SEHNR, CDR2 FQNEAQ, per germline (reference sequence). After removal of 1 base from V and 2 bases from J, the junction contained 3 bases not matched to a gene. The CDR3 nucleotides are TGTGCCAGCAGCTTAGGGGGACAGGGGGCCACCTACGAGCAGTACTTC. Its protein product is CASSLGGQGATYEQYF.

The chain employs TRBV6-5 and TRBJ1-2; 7 bases line up with TRBD1. V was pared by 6 bases and J by 7 bases, with 14 bases of the junction left unmatched. The CDR3 contains 15 residues. The V gene's germline CDR1 is MNHEY and CDR2 SVGAGI. CDR3 protein: CASSRLPTGLSGYTF. Here the CDR3 DNA reads TGTGCCAGCAGCCGTCTCCCGACAGGGTTGAGTGGCTACACCTTC.

A note on this clone: The identical CDR3 is also encoded by other nucleotide sequences in the sample. The CDR3 loop is CASSSRQGQETQYF. The CDR3 DNA follows: TGTGCCAGCAGTTCCCGACAGGGCCAAGAGACCCAGTACTTC. This chain uses TRBV6-6 with TRBJ2-5; TRBD1 matches at 7 bases. Losses at the gene ends were 4 bases for V and 1 base for J; bases not matched to a gene: 3. CDR1 MNHNY and CDR2 SVGAGI come from the germline V gene (reference sequence). The CDR3 extends over 14 amino acids.

The CDR3 DNA follows: TGTGCCAGCAGCCAAGATCCCCGGACTTCGCGGCCCACAGATACGCAGTATTTT. It translates to CASSQDPRTSRPTDTQYF. The rearrangement joins TRBV4-2 to TRBJ2-3, with D tentatively TRBD2 (5 bases). The CDR3 sequence is 18 residues long. Germline V gene data show CDR1 as LGHNA and CDR2 as YNFKEQ. V was shortened by 0 bases and J by 2 bases, with 18 bases between the two germline ends.

The V call is TRBV5-6, the J call TRBJ2-1; D is perhaps TRBD2 (5 bases). Germline loops: CDR1 SGHDT, CDR2 YYEEEE. This CDR3 is built from 16 residues. Trimming removed 0 bases at V and 4 bases at J, with 14 bases between. CDR3 amino acids: CASSLEVERLYNEQFF. The CDR3 DNA is TGTGCCAGCAGCTTGGAGGTTGAGCGGCTTTACAATGAGCAGTTCTTC.